A selection of T cell receptor beta chains follows, all from one sample in a study of identical twins. One entry per CDR3 protein results from TCRdb running MiXCR on the 5' RACE reads. The sample carries roughly 540,000 distinct CDR3 sequences, about 20% recorded once. These data were also filed under a second study, of T cells expressing NK-cell markers.

Sequencing was carried out using CD4+ T cells sorted from blood. These receptors originate from a woman under 30 in good health. The CDR3 runs from the conserved cysteine through the conserved F or W. A D gene is named only where the DNA matches it firmly. A row's size may be missing; if present it is once, few, many or a size class.

cdr3_nt cdr3_aa clone_size d_call j_call v_call
TGCGCCAGCAGCTCGAGCGGGGGGACCGCAGATACGCAGTATTTT CASSSSGGTADTQYF - TRBD2 TRBJ2-3 TRBV5-1
TGTGCCAGCAGCCGAGGACTCGTTCTTGAGGCTAATGAAAAACTGTTTTTT CASSRGLVLEANEKLFF few - TRBJ1-4 TRBV12-3/TRBV12-4
TGCGCCAGCAGCCAAGGTTTGACAGGTTTACGCGACTACGAGCAGTACTTC CASSQGLTGLRDYEQYF few - TRBJ2-7 TRBV4-1
TGTGCCAGCAGTGATGGAAGGGGCACAGATACGCAGTATTTT CASSDGRGTDTQYF - - TRBJ2-3 TRBV2
TGTGCCAGCAGCCCCAGGGGGGATTTGTACGAGCAGTACTTC CASSPRGDLYEQYF few - TRBJ2-7 TRBV7-2
TGTGCCAGCAGCCCCCGACTAGCGGACTCCTACAATGAGCAGTTCTTC CASSPRLADSYNEQFF many TRBD2 TRBJ2-1 TRBV7-9
TGCGCCAGCCGCCCCAACCTCGGGGGCTACAATGAGCAGTTCTTC CASRPNLGGYNEQFF few - TRBJ2-1 TRBV5-1
TGCGCCAGCAGCCAACCTGTCACAGGGGACACTGAAGCTTTCTTT CASSQPVTGDTEAFF - TRBD1 TRBJ1-1 TRBV4-1
TGTGCCAGCAGCGTAGGTCCCCTCCCGGAGCGCCAAGAGACCCAGTACTTC CASSVGPLPERQETQYF many - TRBJ2-5 TRBV9
TGCAGTGCTAGAGGATCTGTGTGGCGGAACTACGAGCAGTACTTC CSARGSVWRNYEQYF - - TRBJ2-7 TRBV20-1
TGTGCCAGCAGGACAGGGAGTAGTGATACGCAGTATTTT CASRTGSSDTQYF few TRBD1 TRBJ2-3 TRBV6-1
TGTGCCAGCAGCTCCCGGAGGATGGTCACAGATACGCAGTATTTT CASSSRRMVTDTQYF few - TRBJ2-3 TRBV7-9
TGCAGCCCCACCCCGGCGGGTCGGGGGGAGCAGTACTTC CSPTPAGRGEQYF few - TRBJ2-7 TRBV20-1
TGCAGCGTTGACCATCGGTTCAGCAATGAGCAGTTCTTC CSVDHRFSNEQFF many - TRBJ2-1 TRBV29-1
TGCGCCAGCAGCTTGGACTCCCAGAGCAATGAGCAGTTCTTC CASSLDSQSNEQFF - - TRBJ2-1 TRBV5-1
TGTGCCAGCAGTTACCAACAGGGCTCTAATTCACCCCTCCACTTT CASSYQQGSNSPLHF - - TRBJ1-6 TRBV6-5
TGCAGTGCTAGAGATCGCGGGTATCGCACTGAAGCTTTCTTT CSARDRGYRTEAFF - - TRBJ1-1 TRBV20-1
TGTGCCATCAGTGAGAAGACAGCGGGGGGGGACACTGGGGCCAACGTCCTGACTTTC CAISEKTAGGDTGANVLTF - TRBD2 TRBJ2-6 TRBV10-3
TGTGCCAGCAGCTTAGACAGGTCAGCCACTACGCAGTATTTT CASSLDRSATTQYF - - TRBJ2-3 TRBV7-2
TGTGCCAGCAGTTATGGAGGGGCTAGGAACGAGCAGTACTTC CASSYGGARNEQYF - - TRBJ2-7 TRBV6-5
TGCAGTGCTATCCCGGGCAGAGAAGCTTTCTTT CSAIPGREAFF few - TRBJ1-1 TRBV20-1
TGTGCCAGCAGTTTGAAAAGGACCACCCAAGAGACCCAGTACTTC CASSLKRTTQETQYF - - TRBJ2-5 TRBV6-2/TRBV6-3
TGCGCCAGCAGCTTGGATCTGACAGGGGGAGACTACACCTTC CASSLDLTGGDYTF many TRBD1 TRBJ1-2 TRBV5-1
TGTGCCAGCAGCTTAGCGCGTCGGGCGGATACGCAGTATTTT CASSLARRADTQYF - - TRBJ2-3 TRBV7-9
TGTGCCAGCTCACGGCTCGGCGGTCGCAGGAACAATGAGCAGTTCTTC CASSRLGGRRNNEQFF few - TRBJ2-1 TRBV18
TGTGCCAGCAGGGGGCCCCTAGCGGGAGGAGGGGGGTTAGGGCAGTTCTTC CASRGPLAGGGGLGQFF few TRBD2 TRBJ2-1 TRBV7-2
TGTGCCAGTAGTTCCCAGGACAGGGGGAATCAGCCCCAGCATTTT CASSSQDRGNQPQHF - TRBD1 TRBJ1-5 TRBV19
TGTGCCAGCAGTTACAGCCAAGCGGAACTGAACACCGGGGAGCTGTTTTTT CASSYSQAELNTGELFF few - TRBJ2-2 TRBV6-5
TGCGCCAGCAGCCAGACTAGTTTAGCCAAAAACATTCAGTACTTC CASSQTSLAKNIQYF - - TRBJ2-4 TRBV5-1
TGCAGTGCTAGAGATCCCCAGCGGGGGGCCGCACGGGATGAGCAGTTCTTC CSARDPQRGAARDEQFF few TRBD2 TRBJ2-1 TRBV20-1
TGCAGTGCTAGAGATCAGATCCAGCGGGGGTTTCAAGAGACCCAGTACTTC CSARDQIQRGFQETQYF - TRBD2 TRBJ2-5 TRBV20-1
TGCAGTGCCGGACGGACGTACTCCTACGAGCAGTACTTC CSAGRTYSYEQYF - - TRBJ2-7 TRBV20-1
TGTGCCAGCAGGACAGAGTGGACGCAGTATTTT CASRTEWTQYF - - TRBJ2-3 TRBV2
TGCGCCAGCAGCTCACAGGGGGCGAACACTGAAGCTTTCTTT CASSSQGANTEAFF many TRBD1 TRBJ1-1 TRBV5-1
TGCGCCAGCAGCCTCGAAGCGGGAGCTACGCAGTATTTT CASSLEAGATQYF many TRBD2 TRBJ2-3 TRBV4-3
TGTGCCAGCAGGACCCGGACGCAAGAGACCCAGTACTTC CASRTRTQETQYF - - TRBJ2-5 TRBV12-3/TRBV12-4
TGCAGTGCTAGTACCCCCCAAGGTGGGAAAGGCTACGAGCAGTACTTC CSASTPQGGKGYEQYF - - TRBJ2-7 TRBV20-1
TGCAGCGTTCGGGGGCTACAGGGGACCGGGGAGCTGTTTTTT CSVRGLQGTGELFF many - TRBJ2-2 TRBV29-1
TGTGCCAGCAGCCTAGCGGCGAATCTTGAGCAGTTCTTC CASSLAANLEQFF - TRBD2 TRBJ2-1 TRBV7-2